These 14 T cell receptor beta chains share one sample of origin, sequenced in a study of circulating and synovial CD4+ cells in juvenile arthritis. The data were produced by immunoSEQ multiplex PCR, yet TCRdb's version contains in-frame clones alone and is incomplete. The sample lists 2,500 to 4,000 clones; less than 85% were seen once. The sequenced sample consisted of CD4+ T cells from synovial fluid. These receptors all come from a human donor with juvenile idiopathic arthritis.

The chain carries TRBV30 and TRBJ1-1, with 9 bases matching TRBD1. The V gene's germline CDR1 is GTSNPN and CDR2 SVGIG (reference sequence). The J segment lost 4 bases and the V segment lost 2 bases, leaving 5 bases of the junction unmatched. This CDR3 region has 14 residues. CDR3 in amino acids: CAWSLGQGITEAFF. CDR3 DNA sequence: TGTGCCTGGAGTCTAGGACAGGGGATCACTGAAGCTTTCTTT.

About this clone: The junction departs from germline at one end; a sequencing error may be responsible. Other nucleotide sequences from this sample produce the same CDR3. The gene calls are TRBV7-9 and TRBJ1-6; D is undetermined. CDR3 size: 15 residues. Germline V lookup: CDR1 SEHNR, CDR2 FQNEAQ (reference sequence). This CDR3 reads CASSFLDTSNSPLHF. CDR3 nucleotide sequence: TGTGCCAGCAGCTTCCTCGATACTTCCAATTCCCCCCTCCACTTT.

This clone came up once. The V gene is TRBV10-1, the J gene TRBJ2-3; 8 bases are shared with TRBD1. The CDR3 has 13 amino acids. Germline V lookup: CDR1 WNHNN, CDR2 SYGVQD (reference sequence). Germline trimming cut 8 bases from V and 3 bases from J; bases unmatched to any gene: 4. As DNA, the CDR3 is TGCGCCAGCGGTAACAGGGGGACAGATACGCAGTATTTT. Translated, it gives CASGNRGTDTQYF.

The chain is built from TRBV5-1 and TRBJ2-2, with 9 bases matching TRBD1. The CDR3 totals 15 residues. Trimming took 4 bases from V and 6 from J; bases not matched to a gene: 7. Germline V gene lookup returns CDR1 SGHRS and CDR2 YFSETQ. CDR3 sequence (DNA): TGCGCCAGCAGCCCGGACAGGACAGGGGCCGGGGAGCTGTTTTTT. Protein product: CASSPDRTGAGELFF.

J is TRBJ1-5 and V is TRBV18; a possible D gene is TRBD1 (6 bases). With 3 bases removed from V and 6 bases from J, the gap between germline ends came to 12 bases. CDR3 length: 14 residues. Germline CDR1 and CDR2: KGHSH and LQKENI. CDR3 sequence (DNA): TGTGCCAGCTCACCTCCCGGGACAAGTCAGCCCCAGCATTTT. This sequence encodes CASSPPGTSQPQHF.

The count of this clone is one. V and J are TRBV7-9 and TRBJ2-5; D may be TRBD2 (6 bases). The CDR3 spans 14 residues. CDR1 SEHNR and CDR2 FQNEAQ come from the germline V gene (reference sequence). The V end was cut by 1 base, the J end by 1 base, with 7 bases between. CDR3 sequence reads: CASSLVGSQETQYF. CDR3 coding DNA: TGTGCCAGCAGCTTAGTCGGGAGCCAAGAGACCCAGTACTTC.

CDR3 nucleotides: TGTGCCAGTAGTGAACAGGGCTGGGCGTACGAGCAGTACTTC. It translates to CASSEQGWAYEQYF. V is TRBV19 and J is TRBJ2-7; tentatively, D is TRBD1 (6 bases). The CDR3 contains 14 residues. Germline lookup yields CDR1 LNHDA and CDR2 SQIVND (reference sequence). Trimming shortened V by 5 bases and J by 4 bases, and 15 bases separated the two germline ends.

V and J are TRBV5-1 and TRBJ2-2; 13 bases match TRBD2. The CDR3 loop spans 19 amino acids. The V segment lost 4 bases and the J segment 4 bases; nucleotides outside the gene matches: 13. CDR1 is SGHRS, CDR2 YFSETQ, per germline. CDR3 region: CASSQSSGTSGATTGELFF. Here the CDR3 DNA reads TGCGCCAGCAGCCAAAGCTCCGGGACTAGCGGGGCGACCACCGGGGAGCTGTTTTTT.

The V call is TRBV4-2, the J call TRBJ2-7; 9 nucleotides match TRBD1. The CDR3 runs to 15 residues. Germline V lookup: CDR1 LGHNA, CDR2 YNFKEQ. The J segment lost 6 bases and the V segment lost 0 bases, leaving 6 bases of the junction unmatched. The CDR3 reads CASSQDADRGPEQYF. CDR3 bases: TGTGCCAGCAGCCAAGATGCGGACAGGGGTCCCGAGCAGTACTTC.

This clone has more than one count but fewer than ten. The chain carries TRBV2 and TRBJ2-1, with D possibly TRBD2 on 6 matching bases. Germline V CDR1 and CDR2: SNHLY, FYNNEI. The CDR3 contains 12 residues. Trimming pared 7 bases from V and 9 bases from J, leaving 13 bases between. CDR3 residues: CASTRKAGEQFF. The DNA of the CDR3 is TGTGCCAGCACTAGGAAAGCGGGTGAGCAGTTCTTC.

The chain combines TRBV28 with TRBJ1-1; a possible D gene is TRBD1 (5 bases). The CDR3 loop spans 15 amino acids. The V gene lost 6 bases and the J gene lost 0 bases, with 14 bases spanning the gap. CDR1 MDHEN and CDR2 SYDVKM come from the germline V gene. This CDR3 is CASSLGGVVNTEAFF. The DNA for the CDR3 is TGTGCCAGCAGCCTCGGGGGGGTGGTGAACACTGAAGCTTTCTTT.

This clone was counted between two and nine times. This chain connects TRBV19 to TRBJ2-7, with unresolved D. This CDR3 has 12 amino acids. Germline CDR1 LNHDA, CDR2 SQIVND (reference sequence). Trimming removed 8 bases from V and 6 bases from J, with 14 bases in between. As DNA, the CDR3 is TGTGCCAGTTCTGAGGCTAGGCGCGAGCAGTACTTC. Residues: CASSEARREQYF.

The CDR3 is CASTGRGGRDTQYF. CDR3 coding DNA: TGTGCCAGCACTGGGCGGGGGGGCAGGGATACGCAGTATTTT. The chain employs TRBV5-4 and TRBJ2-3; 9 bases align to TRBD2. Per germline, CDR1 SGHNT and CDR2 YYREEE (reference sequence). This CDR3 spans 14 amino acids. V dropped 6 bases and J dropped 6; count of bases not matched to a gene: 8.

This chain connects TRBV2 to TRBJ2-3; D gene ambiguous. Germline loops: CDR1 SNHLY, CDR2 FYNNEI. V lost 1 base and J lost 5, with 4 bases in between. The CDR3 extends over 12 amino acids. The CDR3 region has the DNA TGTGCCAGCAGTGAAGGACTAGATACGCAGTATTTT. Translation gives CASSEGLDTQYF.